This TCR beta chain was documented in a study of beta chain features in type 1 diabetes. All of the isolated RNA was reverse transcribed, so expressed TCRB transcripts were sequenced. Sequenced by immunoSEQ multiplex PCR; TCRdb stores in-frame clones only, minus some. Of 300,000 to 350,000 clones in the sample, over 7% are singletons; the top ten hold approximately 1%. On this clone itself: Its cognate antigen is unknown.

The germline V and J ends were trimmed by 5 bases and 3 bases, with 13 bases remaining between them. The CDR3 totals 15 residues. CDR1 is MDHEN and CDR2 is SYDVKM in the germline V gene. Study-wide results and caveats: Patients showed naive, central memory and Treg TCRB repertoires that appeared more similar than those of healthy donors. Moderate but significant shortening of TCRB CDR3s was recorded in all four CD4+ subsets from Type 1 diabetes patients.

This clonotype was sampled from a man younger than 40 with type 1 diabetes. J is TRBJ1-4 and V is TRBV28; TRBD1 is a possible D gene (5 bases). Sequenced input: central memory CD4+ T cells from blood. CDR3 DNA sequence: TGTGCCAGCAGTGATTTAACGGGGGCTAATGAAAAACTGTTTTTT. Its translation: CASSDLTGANEKLFF.